The clone carrying this T cell receptor (beta chain) appeared once. Participant ages covered roughly 18 to 89 years across around 22 US areas. TCRdb's copy holds only in-frame clones and misses some; the assay was immunoSEQ multiplex PCR. The sample lists approximately 290,000 clones; approximately 83% were seen once. This sample was taken from a study of blood T cell repertoires in COVID-19. Germline V lookup: CDR1 MNHEY, CDR2 SVGAGI. V was cut by 0 bases and J by 1 base, with 10 bases left in between. The CDR3 is 15 amino acids. This clonotype originated in a woman aged 25 to 45 who had recovered from COVID-19. This chain joins TRBV6-5 and TRBJ2-7; weak D call: TRBD1 (5 bases). The sample was PBMCs or T cells enriched from blood (not recorded which). The CDR3 nucleotides are TGTGCCAGCAGTTACTCATGGGGCCGGTCCTACGAGCAGTACTTC. Amino acids: CASSYSWGRSYEQYF.